The TCR beta chain described here comes from a study of long-term antiretroviral therapy in people with HIV (dated by TCRdb to the early 2020s). Describing the broader study: The earliest samples were collected approximately a decade before the 2015 WHO recommendation for immediate ART, a period when ART was typically delayed until CD4 counts fell. The cohort contributed roughly 190 cryopreserved PBMC samples from about 30 adults with confirmed HIV infection, collected serially over a mean of roughly 6 years (range 1-12). About 35% of the 30 participants with HIV were female. A retrospective serial study tested whether changes in peripheral blood TRB repertoire composition and diversity were associated with ART initiation and durable HIV suppression. No cross-contamination during QIAcube processing was shown when test extractions of a monoclonal T-cell line were performed alongside about 30 polyclonal samples.

The immunoSEQ hsTCRB v3.0 assay was used at survey level resolution to sequence the TRB variable region. The target sequencing depth for TRB was roughly 40,000-50,000 T-cell genomes per sample. Pooled TRB libraries were sequenced on an Illumina MiSeq with a v3 150-cycle kit. The published analysis was carried out like this. Repertoire analysis was run in R within a reproducible Nextflow workflow that covered QC, data transformation and analysis. LymphoSeq2, an R package for exploring AIRR-Seq data, was used to implement the custom analyses. A few samples that produced fewer than 5000 total TRB sequences were removed, so under 200 HIV repertoires were analyzed. Among the 180 to 200 retained HIV repertoires, about 57 were collected before ART initiation and over 120 were collected after ART initiation. Repertoires were downsampled to 5000 TRB nucleotide sequences, and summary statistics were averaged over 100 downsampling iterations. The analysis kept only TRB sequences whose CDR3 regions were at least seven amino acids long. Diversity was measured with a Shannon entropy-derived clonality score and the Gini coefficient. In the repertoire networks, any two of the top 5000 CDR3 amino acid sequences were connected whenever the two sequences differed by an edit distance of one. For TRB CDR3 amino acid sequences, antigen specificity groups and MHC restriction were predicted with GLIPH2. To flag known CMV, EBV, HIV or tissue antigen associations, CDR3 amino acid sequences were matched against VDJdb and McPAS-TCR. Pre-ART, post-ART and control groups were compared with Wilcoxon signed-rank tests and Holm-Bonferroni correction. TCRdb provides this immuneACCESS table in a form limited to in-frame rearrangements. Some clones are lacking; in checked studies, under half of them reflect an unresolved V gene, and why the rest are absent is not known. The D gene and trimming were derived from the DNA, and the V and J assignments and clone size from that table. Present in this sample are about 11,000 clones, about 86% of which were seen just once. The ten most abundant clones make up roughly 21% of the sample.

The CDR3 numbers 14 residues from cysteine through phenylalanine. CDR3 DNA only is kept here, 42 bases in frame from base 1. The germline V gene sets CDR1 to MNHEY and CDR2 to SVGAGI. V is cut by 6 bases and J by 3 bases, and the space between the germline ends is 15 bases. With respect to this clone: Its antigen specificity is not known. Base qualities are not at hand, and no much larger clone is one base apart.

Results and caveats for the whole study, not just this receptor: Compared with controls, HIV repertoires had narrower CDR3 length ranges, and the network structure pointed to an antigen-experienced repertoire that shifted only slightly toward naive after ART. No data were available on ART adherence, viral resistance or therapy changes, limiting inferences about post-ART repertoire changes. Samples dated from about 2003 to 2018, and the ART regimens used may be less effective than current ones. Since PBMC availability was limited, sequencing covered only the TCR beta chain, with no alpha chain pairing. A significant increase in TRB diversity was found to be associated with ART initiation, although TRB diversity was observed to remain significantly below that of transplant donor controls even after long-term ART. Because pre-ART samples had limited cell numbers, profiling was done on unsorted PBMC rather than on sorted CD4+ and CD8+ T cells. At every time point, the repertoire was dominated by expanded TRB clones first identified before ART initiation, although this dominance fluctuated and, in many PLHIV, declined after ART.

To be included, a participant needed at least one PBMC sample from before ART initiation plus at least two post-ART samples. Treatment was received in the United States of America by all participants with HIV. Before DNA extraction, cryopreserved samples containing roughly 1-10 million PBMC were thawed and washed. At the time of the earliest PBMC sample for each participant with HIV, ages ranged from roughly 20 to 54 years. Each participant contributed PBMC samples from 1-4 timepoints before ART initiation and 2-8 timepoints after ART initiation, with a median of 7 samples. For every participant, serial HIV viral load, CD4+ T-cell count, ART history and demographic data were obtained. A Qiagen kit on a QIAcube was used to extract genomic DNA from unsorted PBMC, with samples processed in batches of 12.

The sample consisted of unsorted PBMCs, taken about 7 years after starting antiretroviral therapy. The V gene is TRBV6-5 and the J gene is TRBJ2-7, with the D segment identity uncertain. This TCR was sampled from a man aged 50 to 59 with HIV. The bases are TGTGCCAGCAGCTCGAGGCCCCCCGGCTACGAGCAGTACTTC. Its product reads: CASSSRPPGYEQYF.